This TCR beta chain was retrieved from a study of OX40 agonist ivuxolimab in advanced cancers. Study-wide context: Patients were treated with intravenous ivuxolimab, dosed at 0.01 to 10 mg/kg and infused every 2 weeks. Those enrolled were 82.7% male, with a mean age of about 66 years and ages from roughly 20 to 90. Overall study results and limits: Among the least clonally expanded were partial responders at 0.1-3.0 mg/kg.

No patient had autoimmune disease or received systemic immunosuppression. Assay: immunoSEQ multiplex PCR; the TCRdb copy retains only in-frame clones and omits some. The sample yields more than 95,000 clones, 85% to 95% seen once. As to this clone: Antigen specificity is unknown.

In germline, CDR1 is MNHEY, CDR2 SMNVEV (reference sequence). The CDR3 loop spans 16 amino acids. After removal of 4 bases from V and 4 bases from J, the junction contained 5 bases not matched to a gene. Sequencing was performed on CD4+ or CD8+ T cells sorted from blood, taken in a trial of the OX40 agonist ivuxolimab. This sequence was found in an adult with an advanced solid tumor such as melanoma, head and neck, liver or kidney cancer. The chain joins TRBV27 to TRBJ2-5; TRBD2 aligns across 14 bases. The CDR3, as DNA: TGTGCCAGCAGTTATGGGACTAGCGGGAGTCGAGAGACCCAGTACTTC. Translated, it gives CASSYGTSGSRETQYF.